These T cell receptor beta chains were read from a single sample in a study of CXCR3-negative and CXCR3-positive naive CD8 T cells. TCRdb reanalyzed the 5' RACE reads and collapses them to one entry per CDR3 protein, without DNA. The sample yields more than 50,000 distinct CDR3 sequences, of which the top ten take up approximately 0.45%. Source material: naive CXCR3- CD8+ T cells from blood. Receptor source: a human donor in good health. Some clones in this sample may be carry-over from other donors' samples. CDR3s include the opening cysteine and the closing phenylalanine or tryptophan. The size entry is marked missing in some rows and otherwise reads once, few, many or a size class.

V: TRBV18; J: TRBJ1-6; size: .; CDR3: CASSPPMDSHNSPLHF
V: TRBV9; J: TRBJ2-3; size: .; CDR3: CASSQQGASSTDTQYF
V: TRBV29-1; J: TRBJ2-2; size: .; CDR3: CSVTPGAGELFF
V: TRBV20-1; J: TRBJ2-1; size: .; CDR3: CSARLSGGPYNEQFF
V: TRBV7-3; J: TRBJ2-3; size: .; CDR3: CASSLDPGQITDTQYF
V: TRBV14; J: TRBJ2-4; size: medium-sized; CDR3: CASSPWTGAKNIQYF
V: TRBV6-1; J: TRBJ2-7; size: .; CDR3: CASSDYHNRDEQYF
V: TRBV12-3/TRBV12-4; J: TRBJ2-5; size: .; CDR3: CASSSEGGETQYF
V: TRBV11-3; J: TRBJ2-7; size: .; CDR3: CASSTGTGTGDRISSYEQYF
V: TRBV20-1; J: TRBJ2-1; size: .; CDR3: CSARRTGGDEQFF
V: TRBV4-3; J: TRBJ2-7; size: .; CDR3: CASSQDRHGNTYEQYF
V: TRBV20-1; J: TRBJ2-7; size: .; CDR3: CSKGGMAGPYYEQYF
V: TRBV20-1; J: TRBJ2-1; size: .; CDR3: CSARESEREGRYEQFF
V: TRBV6-1; J: TRBJ2-7; size: .; CDR3: CASRPGSYEQYF
V: TRBV28; J: TRBJ1-2; size: .; CDR3: CASSNQGESWYGYTF
V: TRBV7-8; J: TRBJ2-5; size: .; CDR3: CASSQYYRGETQYF
V: TRBV4-2; J: TRBJ2-2; size: .; CDR3: CASSQDESGGGELFF
V: TRBV7-9; J: TRBJ2-2; size: .; CDR3: CASSGGRTGELFF
V: TRBV29-1; J: TRBJ2-1; size: .; CDR3: CSVEKVTLSSYNEQFF
V: TRBV7-8; J: TRBJ2-3; size: .; CDR3: CASSLAIGTSGGAGTDTQYF
V: TRBV19; J: TRBJ2-5; size: .; CDR3: CASSTRQAQETQYF
V: TRBV6-2/TRBV6-3; J: TRBJ2-1; size: .; CDR3: CASSLGRGLGNEQFF
V: TRBV5-6; J: TRBJ2-5; size: .; CDR3: CASSLLAAQETQYF
V: TRBV29-1; J: TRBJ1-1; size: .; CDR3: CSVEVAMNTEAFF
V: TRBV7-9; J: TRBJ2-5; size: .; CDR3: CASSPTPDRAFQETQYF
V: TRBV4-2; J: TRBJ1-2; size: .; CDR3: CASSHLDRDPGPGGGYTF
V: TRBV5-6; J: TRBJ2-3; size: .; CDR3: CAGSGTSKDTQYF
V: TRBV29-1; J: TRBJ2-7; size: .; CDR3: CSVVDRSSSYEQYF
V: TRBV3-1; J: TRBJ2-7; size: .; CDR3: CASQDSRGTYEQYF
V: TRBV20-1; J: TRBJ2-2; size: .; CDR3: CSARDYGSGSDTGELFF
V: TRBV29-1; J: TRBJ2-1; size: .; CDR3: CSVLPEYNEQFF
V: TRBV29-1; J: TRBJ2-5; size: .; CDR3: CGVTGGETQYF
V: TRBV21-1; J: TRBJ1-5; size: .; CDR3: CASRNGPHQHGRGNQPQHF
V: TRBV7-9; J: TRBJ2-7; size: .; CDR3: CASNPSDRDYEQYF
V: TRBV29-1; J: TRBJ2-5; size: .; CDR3: CSVEGTEYEETQYF
V: TRBV7-3; J: TRBJ1-5; size: .; CDR3: CASNRGLLFQPQHF
V: TRBV28; J: TRBJ2-7; size: .; CDR3: CASSFGSGGPYEQYF
V: TRBV5-4; J: TRBJ2-1; size: .; CDR3: CASSLGLEQFF
V: TRBV19; J: TRBJ2-7; size: .; CDR3: CASSITAGVGYEQYF
V: TRBV7-9; J: TRBJ2-7; size: .; CDR3: CASSSHRDRDPYEQYF
V: TRBV14; J: TRBJ2-7; size: .; CDR3: CASSQDLGGIDEQYF